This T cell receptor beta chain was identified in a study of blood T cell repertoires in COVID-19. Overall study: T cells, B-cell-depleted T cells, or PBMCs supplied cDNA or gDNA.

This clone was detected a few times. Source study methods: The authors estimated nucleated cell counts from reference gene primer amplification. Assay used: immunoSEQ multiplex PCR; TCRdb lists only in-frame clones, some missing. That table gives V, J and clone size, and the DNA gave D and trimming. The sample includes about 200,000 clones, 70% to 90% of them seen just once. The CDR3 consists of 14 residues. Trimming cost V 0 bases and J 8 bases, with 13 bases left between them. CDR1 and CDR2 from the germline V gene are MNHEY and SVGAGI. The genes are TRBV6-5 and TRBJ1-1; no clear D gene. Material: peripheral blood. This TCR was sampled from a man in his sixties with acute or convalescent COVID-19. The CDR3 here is CASSYSRGRGEAFF. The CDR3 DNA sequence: TGTGCCAGCAGTTACTCGAGAGGGCGCGGGGAAGCTTTCTTT.